The 8 T cell receptor beta chains reported below all come from one sample, sequenced in a study of a mutant IDH1 vaccine in newly diagnosed glioma (dated by TCRdb to the early 2020s). These receptors lack a known antigen. Libraries were prepared through the immunoSEQ multiplex PCR assay. TCRdb's version of the immuneACCESS table is confined to in-frame rearrangements and falls short of the full clone set. An unresolved V gene accounts for under half of the shortfall where checked; the remainder is of unknown origin. This sample has tens of thousands of clones in its table, and under 90% of those were observed once. The ten largest clones represent 5.9% of the sample. The time point label, read with the paper, signifies: week 11, during vaccination. Each vaccine dose was 300 ug of a 20-mer mutant IDH1 peptide in Montanide, given subcutaneously with topical imiquimod. The sample was PBMCs, taken from a glioma patient whose treatment included an IDH1 peptide vaccine. The receptors stem from a man aged 50-60 years with glioma.

V is TRBV2 and J is TRBJ2-7, with 11 bases that match TRBD1. The germline V gene encodes CDR1 SNHLY and CDR2 FYNNEI. With V trimmed by 6 bases and J by 4 bases, 5 bases remained unmatched. The CDR3 contains 14 residues. The CDR3 reads CASRGQGAGYEQYF. The CDR3 DNA is TGTGCCAGCAGAGGACAGGGGGCCGGGTACGAGCAGTACTTC.

V usage is TRBV5-4 and J usage is TRBJ1-1, with 8 bases lining up with TRBD1. Trimming removed 5 bases from V and 0 bases from J; junction bases left unmatched: 6. CDR3 length: 15 amino acids. Germline CDR1 is SGHNT and CDR2 is YYREEE (reference sequence). CDR3 nucleotides: TGTGCCAGCAGTTATGACAGGGGTATGAACACTGAAGCTTTCTTT. Residues: CASSYDRGMNTEAFF.

This clone has a handful of counts. The chain combines TRBV27 with TRBJ1-4, with unresolved D. V was shortened by 1 base and J by 5 bases, with 14 bases between the two germline ends. This CDR3 is 16 amino acids long. CDR1 MNHEY and CDR2 SMNVEV come from the germline V gene (reference sequence). CDR3 protein: CASSLLGTVRNEKLFF. The CDR3, as DNA: TGTGCCAGCAGTTTATTGGGTACGGTTCGGAATGAAAAACTGTTTTTT.

The chain has TRBV28 and TRBJ2-5; D perhaps matches TRBD2 (5 bases). Trimming took 6 bases from V and 5 from J, leaving 16 bases between them. Germline CDR1 reads MDHEN; CDR2 reads SYDVKM. The CDR3 is 14 amino acids. DNA for the CDR3: TGTGCCAGCAGCACCTTTGAGGGAAAGGAGACCCAGTACTTC. It yields the protein CASSTFEGKETQYF.

DNA of the CDR3: TGTGCCAGCAGCTCAGAAGGGGGAAGCAATCAGCCCCAGCATTTT. Its protein product is CASSSEGGSNQPQHF. The rearrangement uses TRBV7-9 and TRBJ1-5; possibly TRBD1 for D (6 bases). Germline lookup yields CDR1 SEHNR and CDR2 FQNEAQ (reference sequence). Trimming removed 4 bases at V and 1 base at J, with 11 bases between. The CDR3 is 15 amino acids.

V usage is TRBV7-9 and J usage is TRBJ1-2; D is perhaps TRBD1 (6 bases). Germline V lookup: CDR1 SEHNR, CDR2 FQNEAQ (reference sequence). The V gene lost 5 bases and the J gene lost 6 bases, with 13 bases spanning the gap. The CDR3 totals 13 residues. CDR3 coding DNA: TGTGCCAGCAGCCCCAGCGGGGGCCATGGCTACACCTTC. This translates into CASSPSGGHGYTF.

The chain links TRBV6-6 to TRBJ2-2, with 9 nucleotides matching TRBD2. The CDR3 consists of 15 residues. Germline V gene data show CDR1 as MNHNY and CDR2 as SVGAGI (reference sequence). The V segment lost 6 bases and the J segment 8 bases; nucleotides outside the gene matches: 10. CDR3: CASRIAGVGSGELFF. CDR3 nucleotide sequence: TGTGCCAGCAGAATAGCGGGAGTAGGTAGTGGGGAGCTGTTTTTT.

The V and J genes are TRBV7-9 and TRBJ1-2; 7 bases map to TRBD1. The CDR3 covers 14 residues. CDR1 SEHNR and CDR2 FQNEAQ come from the germline V gene (reference sequence). V lost 5 bases to trimming and J lost 4 bases; unmatched junction nucleotides: 7. This CDR3 is CASSPTGSSYGYTF. The CDR3 nucleotides read TGTGCCAGCAGCCCGACAGGGTCATCCTATGGCTACACCTTC.